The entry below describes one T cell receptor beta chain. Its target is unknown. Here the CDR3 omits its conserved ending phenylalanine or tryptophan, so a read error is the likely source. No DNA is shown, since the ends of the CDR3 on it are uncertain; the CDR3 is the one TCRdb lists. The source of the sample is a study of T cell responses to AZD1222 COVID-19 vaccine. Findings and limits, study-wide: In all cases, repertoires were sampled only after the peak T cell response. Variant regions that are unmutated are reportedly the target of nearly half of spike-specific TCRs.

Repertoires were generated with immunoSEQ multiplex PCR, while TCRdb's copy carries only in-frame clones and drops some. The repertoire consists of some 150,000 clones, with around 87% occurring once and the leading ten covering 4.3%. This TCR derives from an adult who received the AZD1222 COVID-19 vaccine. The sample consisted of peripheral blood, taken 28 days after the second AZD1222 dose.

The CDR3 is CASSKGQGDQPRSI. The rearrangement joins TRBV7-9 to TRBJ1-6; the listed D gene, TRBD1, was not tested against the DNA. The germline V gene encodes CDR1 SEHNR and CDR2 FQNEAQ (reference sequence). The CDR3 is 14 residues long, ends included.